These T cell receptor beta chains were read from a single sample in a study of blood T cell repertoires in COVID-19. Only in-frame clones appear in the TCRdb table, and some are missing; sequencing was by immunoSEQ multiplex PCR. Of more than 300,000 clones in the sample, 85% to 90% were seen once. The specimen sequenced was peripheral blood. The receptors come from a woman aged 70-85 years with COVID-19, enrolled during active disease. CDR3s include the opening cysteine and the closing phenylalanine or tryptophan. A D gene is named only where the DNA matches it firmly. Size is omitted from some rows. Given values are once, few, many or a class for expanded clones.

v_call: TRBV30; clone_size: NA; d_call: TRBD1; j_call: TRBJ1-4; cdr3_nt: TGTGCCTGCCCCACGGAACAGGGGGATGAAAAACTGTTTTTT; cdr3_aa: CACPTEQGDEKLFF
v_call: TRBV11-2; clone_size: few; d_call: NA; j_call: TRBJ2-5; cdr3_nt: TGTGCCAGCAGCCGCCAGGGGGGCGCGCTTGAGACCCAGTACTTC; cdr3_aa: CASSRQGGALETQYF
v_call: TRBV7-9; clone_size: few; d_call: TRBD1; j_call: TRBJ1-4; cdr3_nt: TGTGCCAGCAGCTCCAACCCGGGACAGGGTAATGAAAAACTGTTTTTT; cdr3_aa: CASSSNPGQGNEKLFF
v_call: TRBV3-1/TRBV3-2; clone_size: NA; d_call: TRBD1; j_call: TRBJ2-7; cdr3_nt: TGTGCCAGCAGCCAAGATGGGGACAGGTCCTACGAGCAGTACTTC; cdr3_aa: CASSQDGDRSYEQYF
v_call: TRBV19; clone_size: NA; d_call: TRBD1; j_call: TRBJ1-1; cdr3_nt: TGTGCCAGTAGTCACCCACAGGGGACGGGGACTGAAGCTTTCTTT; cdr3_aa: CASSHPQGTGTEAFF
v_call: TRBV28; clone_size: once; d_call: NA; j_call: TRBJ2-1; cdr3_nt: TGTGCCAGCAGTTTCCCCCCAGGGGAGCAGTTCTTC; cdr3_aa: CASSFPPGEQFF
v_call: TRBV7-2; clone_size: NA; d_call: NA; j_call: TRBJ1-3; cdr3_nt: TGTGCCAGCAGCATTCAAGCCGGAAACACCATATATTTT; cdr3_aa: CASSIQAGNTIYF
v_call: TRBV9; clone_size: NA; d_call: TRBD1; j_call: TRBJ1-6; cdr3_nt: TGTGCCAGCAGCGTAGGGACAGGCGGAGATTCACCCCTCCACTTT; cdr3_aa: CASSVGTGGDSPLHF
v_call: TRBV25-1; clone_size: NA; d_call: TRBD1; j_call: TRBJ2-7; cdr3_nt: TGTGCCAGCAGTGTGGGGGGGACAGGGGTTCAGTACTTC; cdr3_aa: CASSVGGTGVQYF
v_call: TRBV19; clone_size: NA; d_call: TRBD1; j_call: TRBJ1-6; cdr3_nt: TGTGCCAGTAGTTCGACAGGGAAAAGGGCCTCCTATAATTCACCCCTCCACTTT; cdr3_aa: CASSSTGKRASYNSPLHF
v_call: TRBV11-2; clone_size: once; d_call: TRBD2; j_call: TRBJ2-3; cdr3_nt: TGTGCCAGCAGCTTAAGGGGTGGCGGACTAGCTGGTACGCAGTATTTT; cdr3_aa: CASSLRGGGLAGTQYF
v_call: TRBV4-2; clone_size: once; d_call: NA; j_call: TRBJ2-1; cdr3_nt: TGTGCCAGCAGCACGCGTAGCCCCGCCTACAATGAGCAGTTCTTC; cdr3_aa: CASSTRSPAYNEQFF
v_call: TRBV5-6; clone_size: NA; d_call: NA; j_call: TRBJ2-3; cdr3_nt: TGTGCCAGCAGCTTCCTGGCAGAAGATTACACAGATACGCAGTATTTT; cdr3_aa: CASSFLAEDYTDTQYF
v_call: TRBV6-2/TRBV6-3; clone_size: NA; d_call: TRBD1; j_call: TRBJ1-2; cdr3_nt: TGTGCCAGCAGTTTAACGGGACAGGCTAACTATGGCTACACCTTC; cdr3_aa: CASSLTGQANYGYTF
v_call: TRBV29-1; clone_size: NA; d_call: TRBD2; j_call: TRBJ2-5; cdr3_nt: TGCAGCGTTGACGGGGGGGTGGTAGGGGAGACCCAGTACTTC; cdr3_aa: CSVDGGVVGETQYF
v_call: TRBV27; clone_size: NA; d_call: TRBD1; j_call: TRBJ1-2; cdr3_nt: TGTGCCAGCAGTTCTCAAGGACAGGGTAACTATGGCTACACCTTC; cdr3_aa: CASSSQGQGNYGYTF
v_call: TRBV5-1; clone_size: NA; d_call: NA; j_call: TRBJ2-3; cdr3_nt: TGCGCCAGCAGCTTGGACTCCGCTAGCACAGATACGCAGTATTTT; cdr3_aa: CASSLDSASTDTQYF
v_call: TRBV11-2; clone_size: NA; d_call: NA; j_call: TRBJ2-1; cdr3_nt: TGTGCCAGCAGCTTAGGCTCCAGCTCCTACAATGAGCAGTTCTTC; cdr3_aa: CASSLGSSSYNEQFF
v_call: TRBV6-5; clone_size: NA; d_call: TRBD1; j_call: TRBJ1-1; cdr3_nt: TGTGCCAGCACCACTCCCAGGGGGTTGAGCACTGAAGCTTTCTTT; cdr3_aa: CASTTPRGLSTEAFF
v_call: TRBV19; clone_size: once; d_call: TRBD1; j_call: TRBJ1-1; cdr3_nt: TGTGCCAGTCTCCAACTGGGACAGGGGGCTGCTGAAGCTTTCTTT; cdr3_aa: CASLQLGQGAAEAFF
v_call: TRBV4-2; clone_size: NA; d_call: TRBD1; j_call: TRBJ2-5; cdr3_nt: TGTGCCAGCAGCCCACGGGACAGGGGGTCGGAGTCGGGAGAGACCCAGTACTTC; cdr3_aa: CASSPRDRGSESGETQYF
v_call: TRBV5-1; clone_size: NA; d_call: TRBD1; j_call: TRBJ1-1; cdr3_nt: TGCGCCAGCAGCTACGACAGGGACTCAATGAACACTGAAGCTTTCTTT; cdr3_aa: CASSYDRDSMNTEAFF
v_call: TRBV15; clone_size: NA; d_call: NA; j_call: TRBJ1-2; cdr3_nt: TGTGCCACCAGCAATTGGGGGGGCCAGGGATACTATGGCTACACCTTC; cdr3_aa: CATSNWGGQGYYGYTF
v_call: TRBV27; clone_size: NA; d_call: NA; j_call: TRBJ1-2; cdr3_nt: TGTGCCAGCAGCCAGGGGTTCAGGGACCCCTATGGCTACACCTTC; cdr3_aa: CASSQGFRDPYGYTF
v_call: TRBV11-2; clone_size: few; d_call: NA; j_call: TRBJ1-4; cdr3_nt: TGTGCCAGCAGCTTAGATTGGGCAGGGGCTAATGAAAAACTGTTTTTT; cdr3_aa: CASSLDWAGANEKLFF
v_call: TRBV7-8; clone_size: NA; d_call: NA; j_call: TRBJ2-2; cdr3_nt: TGTGCCAGCAGCTTTAAAATAGGGCGGGGCGACACCGGGGAGCTGTTTTTT; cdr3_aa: CASSFKIGRGDTGELFF
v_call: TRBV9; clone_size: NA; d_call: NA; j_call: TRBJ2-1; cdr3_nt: TGTGCCAGCAGGGAGGGATCAAGCTCCTACAATGAGCAGTTCTTC; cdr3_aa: CASREGSSSYNEQFF
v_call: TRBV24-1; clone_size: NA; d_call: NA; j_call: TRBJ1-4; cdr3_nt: TGTGCCACCAGTGGCCGGGCGGAAGGAGGAACTAATGAAAAACTGTTTTTT; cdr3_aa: CATSGRAEGGTNEKLFF
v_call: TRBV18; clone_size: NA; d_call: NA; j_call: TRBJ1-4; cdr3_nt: TGTGCCAGCTCACCATGGGCACCCAGCCCTTCTAATGAAAAACTGTTTTTT; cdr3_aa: CASSPWAPSPSNEKLFF
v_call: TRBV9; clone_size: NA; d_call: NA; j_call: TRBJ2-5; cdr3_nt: TGTGCCAGCAGCCTAAGGGGCCACCCGGGAGAGACCCAGTACTTC; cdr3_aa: CASSLRGHPGETQYF
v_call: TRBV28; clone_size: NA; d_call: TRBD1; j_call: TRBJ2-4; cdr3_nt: TGTGCCTCCGCAGGGGGTCTAGCCAAAAACATTCAGTACTTC; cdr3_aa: CASAGGLAKNIQYF
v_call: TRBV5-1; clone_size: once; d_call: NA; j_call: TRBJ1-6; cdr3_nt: TGCGCCAGCAGCTTGGGGCAGACCTATAATTCACCCCTCCACTTT; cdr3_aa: CASSLGQTYNSPLHF
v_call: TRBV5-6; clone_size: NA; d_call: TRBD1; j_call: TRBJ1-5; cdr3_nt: TGTGCCAGCAGCTTACTAGGGGGCGATAGCAATCAGCCCCAGCATTTT; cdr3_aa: CASSLLGGDSNQPQHF
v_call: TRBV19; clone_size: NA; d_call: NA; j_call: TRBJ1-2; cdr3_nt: TGTGCCAGTAGTATACCAGATTATGGCTACACCTTC; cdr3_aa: CASSIPDYGYTF
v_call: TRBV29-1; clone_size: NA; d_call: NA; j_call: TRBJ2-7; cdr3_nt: TGCAGCGTTGAAGCGGAGCTTCCCTACGAGCAGTACTTC; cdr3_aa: CSVEAELPYEQYF
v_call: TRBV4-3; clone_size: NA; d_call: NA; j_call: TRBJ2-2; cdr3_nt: TGCGCCAGCAGCCGCGGGGACAGAGCGAACACCGGGGAGCTGTTTTTT; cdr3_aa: CASSRGDRANTGELFF
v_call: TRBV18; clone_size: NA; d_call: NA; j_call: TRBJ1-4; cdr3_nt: TGTGCCAGCTCACTGAACAGGGCGGGCCCAACTAATGAAAAACTGTTTTTT; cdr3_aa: CASSLNRAGPTNEKLFF
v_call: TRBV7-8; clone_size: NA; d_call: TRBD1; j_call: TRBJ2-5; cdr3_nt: TGTGCCAGCAGCTTAGCGGGACAGGGGGGGGAGACCCAGTACTTC; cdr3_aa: CASSLAGQGGETQYF
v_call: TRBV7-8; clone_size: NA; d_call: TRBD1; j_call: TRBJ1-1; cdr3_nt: TGTGCCAGCAGCCCAAACAGGGGAAGGATAGACATGAACACTGAAGCTTTCTTT; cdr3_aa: CASSPNRGRIDMNTEAFF
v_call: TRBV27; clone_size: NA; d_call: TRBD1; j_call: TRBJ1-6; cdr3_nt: TGTGCCAGCAGTTTTGCAGGGGGTTATTCACCCCTCCACTTT; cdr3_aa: CASSFAGGYSPLHF
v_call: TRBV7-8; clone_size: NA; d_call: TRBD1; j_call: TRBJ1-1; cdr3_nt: TGTGCCAGCAGCTTAGGACAGGGTTGGTGGAGAGCTTTCTTT; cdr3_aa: CASSLGQGWWRAFF
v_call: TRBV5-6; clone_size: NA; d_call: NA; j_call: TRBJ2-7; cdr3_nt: TGTGCCAGCAGCCTTAGCTCCTACGAGCAGTACTTC; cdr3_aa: CASSLSSYEQYF